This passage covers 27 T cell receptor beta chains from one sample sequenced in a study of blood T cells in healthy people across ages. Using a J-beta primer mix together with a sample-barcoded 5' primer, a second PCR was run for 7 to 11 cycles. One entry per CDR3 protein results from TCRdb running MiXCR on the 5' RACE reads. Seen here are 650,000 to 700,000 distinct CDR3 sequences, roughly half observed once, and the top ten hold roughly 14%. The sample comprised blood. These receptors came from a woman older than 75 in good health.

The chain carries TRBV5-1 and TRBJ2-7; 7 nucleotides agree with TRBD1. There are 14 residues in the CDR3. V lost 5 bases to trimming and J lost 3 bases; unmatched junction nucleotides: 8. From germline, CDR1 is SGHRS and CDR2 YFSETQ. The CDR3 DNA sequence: TGCGCCAGCAGTTCCGGGACAGCTAACTACGAGCAGTACTTC. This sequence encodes CASSSGTANYEQYF. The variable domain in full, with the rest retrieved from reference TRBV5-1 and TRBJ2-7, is KAGVTQTPRYLIKTRGQQVTLSCSPISGHRSVSWYQQTPGQGLQFLFEYFSETQRNKGNFPGRFSGRQFSNSRSEMNVSTLELGDSALYLCASSSGTANYEQYFGPGTRLTVT.

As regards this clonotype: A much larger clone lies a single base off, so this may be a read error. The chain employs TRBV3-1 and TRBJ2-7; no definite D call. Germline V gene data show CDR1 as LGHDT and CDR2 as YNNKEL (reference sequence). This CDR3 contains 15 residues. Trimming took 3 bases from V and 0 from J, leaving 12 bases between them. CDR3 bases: TGTGCCAGCAGCCAGGTCGCCAGGAGCTCCTACGAGCAGTACTTC. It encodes CASSQVARSSYEQYF.

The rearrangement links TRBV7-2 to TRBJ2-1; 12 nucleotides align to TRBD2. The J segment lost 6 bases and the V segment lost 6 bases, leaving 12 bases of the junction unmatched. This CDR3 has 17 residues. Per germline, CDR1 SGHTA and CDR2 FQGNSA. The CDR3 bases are TGTGCCAGCAGAAAGTGGGTTACTAGCGGGGGGTTCAATGAGCAGTTCTTC. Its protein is CASRKWVTSGGFNEQFF. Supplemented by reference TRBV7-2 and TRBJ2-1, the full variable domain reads GAGVSQSPSNKVTEKGKDVELRCDPISGHTALYWYRQSLGQGLEFLIYFQGNSAPDKSGLPSDRFSAERTGGSVSTLTIQRTQQEDSAVYLCASRKWVTSGGFNEQFFGPGTRLTVL.

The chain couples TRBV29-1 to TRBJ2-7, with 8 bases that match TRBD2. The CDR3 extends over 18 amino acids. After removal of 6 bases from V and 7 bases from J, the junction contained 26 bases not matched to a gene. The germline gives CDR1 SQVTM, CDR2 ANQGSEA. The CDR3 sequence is CSVAPGPDFKREPREQYF. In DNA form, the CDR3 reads TGCAGCGTAGCACCGGGGCCCGATTTTAAGCGGGAGCCAAGGGAGCAGTACTTC.

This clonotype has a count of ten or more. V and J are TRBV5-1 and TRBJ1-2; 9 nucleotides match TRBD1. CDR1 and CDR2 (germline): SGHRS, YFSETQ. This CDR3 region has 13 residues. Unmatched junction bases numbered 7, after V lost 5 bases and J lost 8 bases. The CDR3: CASSEGQGRGYTF. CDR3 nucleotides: TGCGCCAGCAGTGAGGGACAGGGTCGCGGCTACACCTTC.

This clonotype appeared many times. The CDR3: CASSPQGRETQYF. CDR3 DNA sequence: TGTGCCAGCTCACCTCAGGGGCGAGAGACCCAGTACTTC. The V and J genes are TRBV12-3 or TRBV12-4 and TRBJ2-5; TRBD1 is a possible D gene (6 bases). Trimming pared 8 bases from V and 4 bases from J, leaving 14 bases between. This CDR3 is 13 amino acids long.

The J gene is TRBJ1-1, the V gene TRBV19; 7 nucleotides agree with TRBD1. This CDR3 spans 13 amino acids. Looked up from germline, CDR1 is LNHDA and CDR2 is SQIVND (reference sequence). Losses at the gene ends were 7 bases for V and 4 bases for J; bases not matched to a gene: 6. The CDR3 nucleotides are TGTGCCAGTATCGAGGGGGCACTCACTGAAGCTTTCTTT. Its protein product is CASIEGALTEAFF.

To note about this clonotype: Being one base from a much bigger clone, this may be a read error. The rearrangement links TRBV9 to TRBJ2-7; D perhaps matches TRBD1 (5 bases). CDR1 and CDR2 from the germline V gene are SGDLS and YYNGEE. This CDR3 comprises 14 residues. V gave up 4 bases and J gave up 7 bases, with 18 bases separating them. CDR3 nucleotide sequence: TGTGCCAGCAGCCCGCGGACACTCTTCAATGAGCAGTACTTC. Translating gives CASSPRTLFNEQYF.

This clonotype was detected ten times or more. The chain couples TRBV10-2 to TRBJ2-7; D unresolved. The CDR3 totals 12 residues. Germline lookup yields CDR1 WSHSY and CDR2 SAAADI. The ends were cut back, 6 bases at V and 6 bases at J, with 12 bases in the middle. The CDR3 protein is CASSEIQSEQYF. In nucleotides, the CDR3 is TGCGCCAGCAGCGAAATACAGTCCGAGCAGTACTTC.

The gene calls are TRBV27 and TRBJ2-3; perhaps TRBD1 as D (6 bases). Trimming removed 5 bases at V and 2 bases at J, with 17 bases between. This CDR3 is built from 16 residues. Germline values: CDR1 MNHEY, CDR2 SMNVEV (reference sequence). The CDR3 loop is CASSRSPWGPTDTQYF. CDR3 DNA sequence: TGTGCCAGCAGTAGAAGCCCTTGGGGGCCCACAGATACGCAGTATTTT.

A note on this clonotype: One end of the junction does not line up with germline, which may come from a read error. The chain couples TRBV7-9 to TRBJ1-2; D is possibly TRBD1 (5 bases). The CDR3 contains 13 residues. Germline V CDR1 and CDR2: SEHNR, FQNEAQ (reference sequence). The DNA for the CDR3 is TGTGCCAGCAGCTCGACGGGACTCTATAGCTACACCTTC. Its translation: CASSSTGLYSYTF. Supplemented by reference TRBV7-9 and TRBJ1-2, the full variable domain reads DTGVSQNPRHKITKRGQNVTFRCDPISEHNRLYWYRQTLGQGPEFLTYFQNEAQLEKSRLLSDRFSAERPKGSFSTLEIQRTEQGDSAMYLCASSSTGLYSYTFGSGTRLTVV.

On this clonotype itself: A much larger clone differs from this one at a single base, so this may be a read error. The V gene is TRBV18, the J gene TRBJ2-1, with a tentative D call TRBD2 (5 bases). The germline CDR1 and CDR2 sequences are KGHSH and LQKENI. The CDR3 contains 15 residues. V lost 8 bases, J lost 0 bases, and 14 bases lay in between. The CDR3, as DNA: TGTGCCAGCACGGGGAGCCTCGCCTCCTACAATGAGCAGTTCTTC. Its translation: CASTGSLASYNEQFF.

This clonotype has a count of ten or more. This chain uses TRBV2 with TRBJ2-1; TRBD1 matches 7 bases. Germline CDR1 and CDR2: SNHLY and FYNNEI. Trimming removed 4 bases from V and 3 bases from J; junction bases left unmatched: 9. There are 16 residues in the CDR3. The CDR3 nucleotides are TGTGCCAGCAGTGGAACCGGGACAGTCCTCTACAATGAGCAGTTCTTC. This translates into CASSGTGTVLYNEQFF.

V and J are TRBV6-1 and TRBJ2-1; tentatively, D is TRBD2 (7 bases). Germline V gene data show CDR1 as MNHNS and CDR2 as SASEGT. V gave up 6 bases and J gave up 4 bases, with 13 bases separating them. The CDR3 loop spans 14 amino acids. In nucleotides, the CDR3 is TGTGCCAGCAGGCATCGGGGGGCGTACAATGAGCAGTTCTTC. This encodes CASRHRGAYNEQFF.

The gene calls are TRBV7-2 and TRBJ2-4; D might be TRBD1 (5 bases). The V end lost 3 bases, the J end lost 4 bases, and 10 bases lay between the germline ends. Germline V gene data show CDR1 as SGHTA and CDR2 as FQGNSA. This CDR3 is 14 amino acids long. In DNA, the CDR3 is TGTGCCAGCAGCTTCGCAGGGCCTAAAAACATTCAGTACTTC. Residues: CASSFAGPKNIQYF.

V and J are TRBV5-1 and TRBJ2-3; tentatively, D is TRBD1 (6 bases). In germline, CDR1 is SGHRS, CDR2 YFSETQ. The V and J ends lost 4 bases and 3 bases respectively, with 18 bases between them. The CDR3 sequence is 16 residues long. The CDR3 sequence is CASSLNREVRTDTQYF. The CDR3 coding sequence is TGCGCCAGCAGCCTAAACAGGGAAGTCCGGACAGATACGCAGTATTTT.

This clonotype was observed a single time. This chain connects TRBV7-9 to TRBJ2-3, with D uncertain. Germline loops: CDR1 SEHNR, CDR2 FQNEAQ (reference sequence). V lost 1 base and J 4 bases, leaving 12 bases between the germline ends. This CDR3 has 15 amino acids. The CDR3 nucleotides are TGTGCCAGCAGCTTAGTATCGGGTAACTCAGATACGCAGTATTTT. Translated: CASSLVSGNSDTQYF.

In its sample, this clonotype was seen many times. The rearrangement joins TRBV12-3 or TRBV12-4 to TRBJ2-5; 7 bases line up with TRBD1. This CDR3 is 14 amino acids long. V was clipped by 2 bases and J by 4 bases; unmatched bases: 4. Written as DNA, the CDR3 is TGTGCCAGCAGTTTAAGGGGGCGAGGAGAGACCCAGTACTTC. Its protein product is CASSLRGRGETQYF.

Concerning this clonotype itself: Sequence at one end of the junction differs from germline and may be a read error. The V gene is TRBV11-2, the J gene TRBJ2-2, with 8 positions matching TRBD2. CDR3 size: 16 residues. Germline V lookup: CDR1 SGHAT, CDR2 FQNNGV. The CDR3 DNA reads TGTGCCGGCAGCTTTAGTAGCGGGGTTAACACCGGGGAGCTGTTTTTT. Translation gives CAGSFSSGVNTGELFF.

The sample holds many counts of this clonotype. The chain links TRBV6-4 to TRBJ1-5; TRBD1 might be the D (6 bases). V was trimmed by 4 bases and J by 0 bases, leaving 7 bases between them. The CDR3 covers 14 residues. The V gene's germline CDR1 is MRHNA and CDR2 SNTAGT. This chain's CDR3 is CASSAGASNQPQHF. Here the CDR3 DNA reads TGTGCCAGCAGTGCAGGGGCTAGCAATCAGCCCCAGCATTTT.

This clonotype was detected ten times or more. CDR3 in amino acids: CASRSGADTQYF. CDR3 DNA: TGTGCCAGCAGAAGCGGGGCGGATACGCAGTATTTT. The rearrangement joins TRBV2 to TRBJ2-3; 7 bases are a match to TRBD2. Losses at the gene ends were 6 bases for V and 6 bases for J; bases not matched to a gene: 3. This CDR3 comprises 12 residues. CDR1 is SNHLY and CDR2 is FYNNEI in the germline V gene.

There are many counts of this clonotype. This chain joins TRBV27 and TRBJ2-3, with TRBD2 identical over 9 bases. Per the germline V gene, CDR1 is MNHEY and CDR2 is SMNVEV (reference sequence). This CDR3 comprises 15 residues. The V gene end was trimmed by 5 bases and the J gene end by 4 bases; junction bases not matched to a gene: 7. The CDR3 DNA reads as TGTGCCAGCAGTCTTGGACTAGCGCTAGCAGATACGCAGTATTTT. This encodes CASSLGLALADTQYF.

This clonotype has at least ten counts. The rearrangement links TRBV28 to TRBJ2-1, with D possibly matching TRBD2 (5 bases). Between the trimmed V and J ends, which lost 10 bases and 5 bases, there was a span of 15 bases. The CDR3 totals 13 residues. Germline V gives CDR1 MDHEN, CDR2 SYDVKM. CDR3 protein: CATSPDGNNEQFF. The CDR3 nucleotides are TGTGCCACCTCACCGGACGGGAACAATGAGCAGTTCTTC.

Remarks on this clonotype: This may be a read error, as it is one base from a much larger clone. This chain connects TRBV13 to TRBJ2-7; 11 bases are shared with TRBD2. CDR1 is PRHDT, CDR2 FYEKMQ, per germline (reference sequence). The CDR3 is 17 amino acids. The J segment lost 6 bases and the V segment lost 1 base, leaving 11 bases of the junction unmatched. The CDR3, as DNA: TGTGCCAGCAGCTTAGCCCCCTCTAGCGGGAGGTCAGGCGAGCAGTACTTC. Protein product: CASSLAPSSGRSGEQYF.

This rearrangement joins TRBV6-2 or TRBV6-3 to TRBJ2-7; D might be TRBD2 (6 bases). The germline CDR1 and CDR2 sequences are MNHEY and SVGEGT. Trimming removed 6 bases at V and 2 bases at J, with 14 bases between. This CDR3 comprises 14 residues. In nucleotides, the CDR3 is TGTGCCAGCAGGACGACTAGTAGCGCCTACGAGCAGTACTTC. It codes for CASRTTSSAYEQYF.

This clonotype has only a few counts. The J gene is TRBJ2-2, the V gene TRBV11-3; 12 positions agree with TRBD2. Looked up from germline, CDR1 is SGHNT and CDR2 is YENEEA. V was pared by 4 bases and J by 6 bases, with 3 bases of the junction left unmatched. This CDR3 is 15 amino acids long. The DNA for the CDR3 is TGTGCCAGCAGCTCTAGCGGGAGGGCCCCCGGGGAGCTGTTTTTT. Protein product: CASSSSGRAPGELFF. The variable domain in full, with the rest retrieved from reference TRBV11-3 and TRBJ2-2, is EAGVVQSPRYKIIEKKQPVAFWCNPISGHNTLYWYLQNLGQGPELLIRYENEEAVDDSQLPKDRFSAERLKGVDSTLKIQPAELGDSAVYLCASSSSGRAPGELFFGEGSRLTVL.

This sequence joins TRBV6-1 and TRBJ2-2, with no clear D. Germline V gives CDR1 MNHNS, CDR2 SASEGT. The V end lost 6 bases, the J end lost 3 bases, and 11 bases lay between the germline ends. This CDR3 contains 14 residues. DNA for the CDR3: TGTGCCAGCAGGACTGCGAGCGACACCGGGGAGCTGTTTTTT. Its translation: CASRTASDTGELFF.